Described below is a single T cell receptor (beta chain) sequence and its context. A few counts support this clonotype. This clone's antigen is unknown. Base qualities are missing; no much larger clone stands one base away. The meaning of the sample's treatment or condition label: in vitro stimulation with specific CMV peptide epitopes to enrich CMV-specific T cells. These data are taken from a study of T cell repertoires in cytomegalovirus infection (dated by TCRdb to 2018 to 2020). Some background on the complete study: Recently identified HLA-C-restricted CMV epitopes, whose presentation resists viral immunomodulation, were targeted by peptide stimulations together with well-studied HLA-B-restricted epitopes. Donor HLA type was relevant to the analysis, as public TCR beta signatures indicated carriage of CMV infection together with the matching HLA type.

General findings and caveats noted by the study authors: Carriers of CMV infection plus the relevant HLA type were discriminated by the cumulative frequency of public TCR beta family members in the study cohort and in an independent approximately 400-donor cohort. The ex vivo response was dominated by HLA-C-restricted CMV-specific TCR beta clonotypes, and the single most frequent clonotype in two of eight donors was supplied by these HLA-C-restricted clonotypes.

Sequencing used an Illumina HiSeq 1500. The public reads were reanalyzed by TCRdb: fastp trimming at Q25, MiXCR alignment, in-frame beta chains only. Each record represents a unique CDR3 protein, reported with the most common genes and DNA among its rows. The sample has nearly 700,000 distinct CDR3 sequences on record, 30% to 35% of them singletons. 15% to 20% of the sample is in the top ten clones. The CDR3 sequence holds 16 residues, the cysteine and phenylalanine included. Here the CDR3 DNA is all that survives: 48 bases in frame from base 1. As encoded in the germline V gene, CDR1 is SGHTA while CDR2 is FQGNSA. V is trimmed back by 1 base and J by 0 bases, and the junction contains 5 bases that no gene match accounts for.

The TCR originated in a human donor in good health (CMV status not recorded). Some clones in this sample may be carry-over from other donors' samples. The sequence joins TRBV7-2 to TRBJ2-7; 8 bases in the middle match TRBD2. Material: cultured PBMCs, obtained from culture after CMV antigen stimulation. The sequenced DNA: TGTGCCAGCAGCTTAGGATTTAGCGGGGTCTCCTACGAGCAGTACTTC. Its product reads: CASSLGFSGVSYEQYF.